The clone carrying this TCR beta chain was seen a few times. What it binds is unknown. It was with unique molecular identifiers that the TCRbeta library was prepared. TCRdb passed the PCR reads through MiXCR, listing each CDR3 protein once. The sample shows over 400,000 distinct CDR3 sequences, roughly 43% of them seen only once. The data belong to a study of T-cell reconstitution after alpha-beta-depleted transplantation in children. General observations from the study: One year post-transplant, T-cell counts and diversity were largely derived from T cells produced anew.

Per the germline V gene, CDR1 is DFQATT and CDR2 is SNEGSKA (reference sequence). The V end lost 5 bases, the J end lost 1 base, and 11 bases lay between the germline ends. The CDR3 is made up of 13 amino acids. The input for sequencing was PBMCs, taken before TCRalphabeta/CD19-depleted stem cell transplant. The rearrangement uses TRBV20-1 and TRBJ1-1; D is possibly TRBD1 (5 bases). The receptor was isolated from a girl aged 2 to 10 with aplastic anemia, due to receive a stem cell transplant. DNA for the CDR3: TGCAGTGCTCCCCGGGACGGGAACACTGAAGCTTTCTTT. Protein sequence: CSAPRDGNTEAFF.